The T cell receptor (beta chain) under discussion was sequenced for a study of blood T cell repertoires in COVID-19. About the research overall: Acute and convalescent COVID-19 samples came from the United States, Italy and Spain. T cells, B-cell-depleted T cells, or PBMCs provided the cDNA or gDNA that served as material.

Trimming took 4 bases from V and 5 from J; bases not matched to a gene: 14. The CDR3 is 16 residues long. Per the germline V gene, CDR1 is SGDLS and CDR2 is YYNGEE. TCRdb's copy holds only in-frame clones and misses some; the assay was immunoSEQ multiplex PCR. The table lists about 270,000 clones, 80% to 85% of them singletons, with about 3.2% in the top ten. The clonotype originates from a woman in her sixties or seventies with active or convalescent COVID-19. The sample consisted of peripheral blood. The V call is TRBV9, the J call TRBJ1-2, with 7 bases that match TRBD1. DNA of the CDR3: TGTGCCAGCAGCCCGAGTTGGCGACAGGGCCTTTATGGCTACACCTTC. This translates into CASSPSWRQGLYGYTF.